Listed here are 27 T cell receptor beta chains from one sample, sequenced in a study of control samples from healthy donors and cancer patients. Assay used: immunoSEQ multiplex PCR; TCRdb lists only in-frame clones, some missing. The sample spans some 190,000 clones; the ten largest clones claim approximately 2.2%. The specimen was blood. The source of these receptors is a woman aged 25 to 39 in good health.

The V call is TRBV7-9, the J call TRBJ2-7, with no clear D. Germline V gene sequence: CDR1 SEHNR, CDR2 FQNEAQ (reference sequence). The CDR3 has 14 amino acids. V lost 1 base and J lost 5, with 12 bases in between. The CDR3 nucleotides are TGTGCCAGCAGCTTAGTTTCCGGTCTCGACGAGCAGTACTTC. Its protein product is CASSLVSGLDEQYF.

The genes are TRBV4-1 and TRBJ2-3; 9 bases agree with TRBD1. The V gene end was trimmed by 1 base and the J gene end by 6 bases; junction bases not matched to a gene: 8. Germline CDR1 and CDR2: MGHRA and YSYEKL. The CDR3 has 16 residues. The CDR3 region is CASSQGPGQGGDTQYF. CDR3 sequence (DNA): TGCGCCAGCAGCCAAGGTCCGGGACAGGGAGGGGATACGCAGTATTTT.

V is TRBV5-1 and J is TRBJ2-7; D gene ambiguous. CDR1 and CDR2 (germline): SGHRS, YFSETQ. V was trimmed by 5 bases and J by 6 bases, leaving 9 bases between them. This CDR3 region has 11 residues. The CDR3 loop is CASRGRSEQYF. CDR3 nucleotides: TGCGCCAGCAGAGGACGAAGCGAGCAGTACTTC.

V usage is TRBV27 and J usage is TRBJ2-1, with 11 positions matching TRBD2. Germline CDR1 MNHEY, CDR2 SMNVEV (reference sequence). Trimming cost V 6 bases and J 3 bases; bases outside gene matches: 4. The CDR3 runs to 15 residues. The CDR3 protein is CASSILAGVYNEQFF. CDR3 sequence (DNA): TGTGCCAGCAGCATACTAGCGGGGGTCTACAATGAGCAGTTCTTC.

The chain has TRBV28 and TRBJ2-6; 7 positions match TRBD1. The CDR3 extends over 14 amino acids. Germline values: CDR1 MDHEN, CDR2 SYDVKM. The V gene end was trimmed by 5 bases and the J gene end by 2 bases; junction bases not matched to a gene: 0. The CDR3 DNA reads TGTGCCAGCAGTGGGACAGCTGGGGCCAACGTCCTGACTTTC. This gives the protein CASSGTAGANVLTF.

The V and J genes are TRBV9 and TRBJ1-2, with TRBD1 identical over 7 bases. This CDR3 has 16 residues. V lost 4 bases, J lost 2 bases, and 11 bases stayed unmatched. Germline V lookup: CDR1 SGDLS, CDR2 YYNGEE. The CDR3 loop is CASSSEGATKNYGYTF. In DNA form, the CDR3 reads TGTGCCAGCAGCTCCGAGGGGGCGACGAAGAACTATGGCTACACCTTC. The full variable domain, in which reference TRBV9 and TRBJ1-2 provide the parts outside the CDR3, is DSGVTQTPKHLITATGQRVTLRCSPRSGDLSVYWYQQSLDQGLQFLIQYYNGEERAKGNILERFSAQQFPDLHSELNLSSLELGDSALYFCASSSEGATKNYGYTFGSGTRLTVV.

J is TRBJ1-6 and V is TRBV7-2; possibly TRBD1 for D (6 bases). This CDR3 has 14 residues. Germline lookup yields CDR1 SGHTA and CDR2 FQGNSA. Trimming cost V 2 bases and J 10 bases, with 12 bases left between them. This chain's CDR3 is CASSLPGGQSPLHF. The CDR3 coding sequence is TGTGCCAGCAGCTTACCCGGGGGGCAGTCACCCCTCCACTTT.

The V gene is TRBV7-9, the J gene TRBJ1-2; 9 nucleotides align to TRBD1. The ends lost 4 bases at V and 6 bases at J; junction bases unmatched: 9. Germline lookup yields CDR1 SEHNR and CDR2 FQNEAQ (reference sequence). The CDR3 length is 15 residues. CDR3 residues: CASSSFRQGENGYTF. The CDR3 bases are TGTGCCAGCAGCTCGTTCAGACAGGGGGAGAATGGCTACACCTTC.

The chain has TRBV19 and TRBJ1-4; 10 bases align to TRBD1. From germline, CDR1 is LNHDA and CDR2 SQIVND (reference sequence). V lost 8 bases to trimming and J lost 15 bases; unmatched junction nucleotides: 18. The CDR3 totals 15 residues. CDR3 sequence reads: CASRTTGQGYYQVFF. CDR3 DNA: TGTGCCAGTCGGACGACGGGACAGGGGTACTATCAGGTGTTTTTT.

The chain uses TRBV30 and TRBJ1-1; TRBD1 might be the D (6 bases). The CDR3 has 13 amino acids. Germline loops: CDR1 GTSNPN, CDR2 SVGIG (reference sequence). V was clipped by 4 bases and J by 4 bases, with 13 bases between them. The CDR3 reads CAWNFGGGTEAFF. The DNA for the CDR3 is TGTGCCTGGAATTTCGGAGGGGGCACTGAAGCTTTCTTT.

This chain links TRBV11-1 with TRBJ2-7; D is unclear. Germline V gives CDR1 SGHAT, CDR2 FQDESV (reference sequence). Deletions cut 0 bases from V and 1 base from J, with 7 bases between. The CDR3 is 14 amino acids. The CDR3 spells CASSLAARSYEQYF. The CDR3 bases are TGTGCCAGCAGCTTAGCGGCTCGTTCCTACGAGCAGTACTTC.

This chain links TRBV7-8 with TRBJ2-7; D not resolved. Germline CDR1 SGHVS, CDR2 FQNEAQ. Trimming took off 3 bases at V and 5 bases at J, with 11 bases between the two ends. The CDR3 contains 13 residues. CDR3 bases: TGTGCCAGCAGCTTTACCCCCGTGGACGAGCAGTACTTC. This gives the protein CASSFTPVDEQYF.

The J gene is TRBJ1-2, the V gene TRBV4-1; D is unresolved. CDR1 and CDR2 from the germline V gene are MGHRA and YSYEKL. The CDR3 covers 14 residues. With 4 bases removed from V and 6 bases from J, the gap between germline ends came to 15 bases. The CDR3, as DNA: TGCGCCAGCAGCCCGAACCTGGGGTTTAATGGCTACACCTTC. Amino acids: CASSPNLGFNGYTF.

This sequence joins TRBV6-2 or TRBV6-3 and TRBJ1-2; D is uncertain. V was clipped by 3 bases and J by 13 bases, with 18 bases between them. This CDR3 region has 13 residues. Germline CDR1 and CDR2: MNHEY and SVGEGT. The CDR3 DNA is TGTGCCAGCAGTTATGGATTAGGGCTGGCCCCCACCTTC. Translation: CASSYGLGLAPTF.

The chain combines TRBV28 with TRBJ1-2, with 7 bases identical to TRBD1. V lost 2 bases to trimming and J lost 2 bases; unmatched junction nucleotides: 8. From germline, CDR1 is MDHEN and CDR2 SYDVKM. This CDR3 has 16 amino acids. The CDR3: CASSLTGAGMNYGYTF. The CDR3 coding sequence is TGTGCCAGCAGTTTAACAGGGGCGGGTATGAACTATGGCTACACCTTC.

This chain joins TRBV5-4 and TRBJ2-1, with 8 nucleotides matching TRBD2. CDR1 is SGHNT and CDR2 is YYREEE in the germline V gene (reference sequence). This CDR3 spans 14 amino acids. V trimming: 5 bases; J trimming: 6 bases; junction bases outside the gene matches: 7. CDR3 in DNA: TGTGCCAGCAGTACCGGGACTAGGAGCAATGAGCAGTTCTTC. Translated, it gives CASSTGTRSNEQFF.

The V and J genes are TRBV18 and TRBJ1-2, with TRBD1 matching over 9 bases. Losses at the gene ends were 4 bases for V and 4 bases for J; bases not matched to a gene: 19. The CDR3 spans 19 residues. Germline V lookup: CDR1 KGHSH, CDR2 LQKENI. For the CDR3, the DNA is TGTGCCAGCTCACTTAGCTCTGGGACAGGGATGTTTGATGGCTATGGCTACACCTTC. This codes for CASSLSSGTGMFDGYGYTF. Supplemented by reference TRBV18 and TRBJ1-2, the full variable domain reads NAGVMQNPRHLVRRRGQEARLRCSPMKGHSHVYWYRQLPEEGLKFMVYLQKENIIDESGMPKERFSAEFPKEGPSILRIQQVVRGDSAAYFCASSLSSGTGMFDGYGYTFGSGTRLTVV.

The chain joins TRBV18 to TRBJ1-4; TRBD1 agrees at 11 bases. There are 17 residues in the CDR3. CDR1 is KGHSH and CDR2 is LQKENI in the germline V gene. Losses at the gene ends were 0 bases for V and 6 bases for J; bases not matched to a gene: 6. The CDR3 sequence: CASSPPGRTGGDEKLFF. CDR3 DNA: TGTGCCAGCTCACCACCGGGAAGGACAGGGGGCGATGAAAAACTGTTTTTT.

This chain joins TRBV9 and TRBJ2-3; 11 nucleotides align to TRBD2. The CDR3 totals 15 residues. The V gene end was trimmed by 3 bases and the J gene end by 3 bases; junction bases not matched to a gene: 3. Germline-derived CDR1 and CDR2 are SGDLS and YYNGEE. The chain's CDR3 is CASSAGTSGTDTQYF. The CDR3 DNA sequence: TGTGCCAGCAGCGCCGGGACTAGCGGAACAGATACGCAGTATTTT.

This chain connects TRBV11-2 to TRBJ2-2; D is uncertain. The ends were cut back, 5 bases at V and 7 bases at J, with 11 bases in the middle. The germline gives CDR1 SGHAT, CDR2 FQNNGV. The CDR3 loop spans 13 amino acids. CDR3 bases: TGTGCCAGCAGCCTGCGGACGGACGGGGAGCTGTTTTTT. Encoded protein: CASSLRTDGELFF.

A note on this clone: Other DNA variants within this sample encode the same CDR3. The chain combines TRBV5-1 with TRBJ1-5, with D unresolved. Between the trimmed V and J ends, which lost 0 bases and 0 bases, there was a span of 4 bases. This CDR3 comprises 14 residues. Looked up from germline, CDR1 is SGHRS and CDR2 is YFSETQ. The DNA of the CDR3 is TGCGCCAGCAGCTTGGGATATAGCAATCAGCCCCAGCATTTT. Its protein is CASSLGYSNQPQHF.

J is TRBJ2-7 and V is TRBV6-5; tentative D call: TRBD1 (5 bases). Per the germline V gene, CDR1 is MNHEY and CDR2 is SVGAGI. This CDR3 comprises 15 residues. The V gene lost 3 bases and the J gene lost 0 bases, with 12 bases spanning the gap. The CDR3 DNA sequence: TGTGCCAGCAGTTATGGGGCTTCCAGCTCCTACGAGCAGTACTTC. It yields the protein CASSYGASSSYEQYF.

The chain joins TRBV7-2 to TRBJ1-3; D uncertain. CDR3 length: 15 amino acids. V was cut by 0 bases and J by 0 bases, with 6 bases left in between. Per germline, CDR1 SGHTA and CDR2 FQGNSA. The CDR3 reads CASSLAADSGNTIYF. CDR3 bases: TGTGCCAGCAGCTTAGCGGCGGACTCTGGAAACACCATATATTTT. The full variable domain, rest sourced from reference TRBV7-2 and TRBJ1-3, is GAGVSQSPSNKVTEKGKDVELRCDPISGHTALYWYRQSLGQGLEFLIYFQGNSAPDKSGLPSDRFSAERTGGSVSTLTIQRTQQEDSAVYLCASSLAADSGNTIYFGEGSWLTVV.

This CDR3 reads CASSPQTGTSEEYF. CDR3 DNA sequence: TGTGCCAGCTCACCACAGACCGGGACTAGCGAAGAGTATTTT. The rearrangement joins TRBV18 to TRBJ2-3, with TRBD2 matching over 10 bases. The ends lost 1 base at V and 13 bases at J; junction bases unmatched: 8. Germline V gene lookup returns CDR1 KGHSH and CDR2 LQKENI. The CDR3 runs to 14 residues.

The gene calls are TRBV9 and TRBJ1-1, with D possibly matching TRBD1 (5 bases). Trimming cost V 2 bases and J 6 bases, with 11 bases left between them. This CDR3 spans 13 amino acids. The germline V gene has CDR1 SGDLS and CDR2 YYNGEE. The CDR3 region is CASSVAGRAEAFF. Here the CDR3 DNA reads TGTGCCAGCAGCGTGGCAGGGCGGGCTGAAGCTTTCTTT.

This chain connects TRBV4-1 to TRBJ2-7; D is perhaps TRBD1 (6 bases). The germline V gene has CDR1 MGHRA and CDR2 YSYEKL. This CDR3 is built from 14 residues. V was cut by 0 bases and J by 2 bases, with 8 bases left in between. This CDR3 reads CASSQETGPYEQYF. DNA of the CDR3: TGCGCCAGCAGCCAAGAAACAGGGCCCTACGAGCAGTACTTC.

The chain combines TRBV7-8 with TRBJ1-3; TRBD1 is a possible D gene (5 bases). There are 15 residues in the CDR3. Germline V gives CDR1 SGHVS, CDR2 FQNEAQ. Trimming stripped 2 bases from V and 0 bases from J, with 8 bases between. CDR3 sequence reads: CASSLMGTSGNTIYF. The DNA of the CDR3 is TGTGCCAGCAGCTTAATGGGGACCTCTGGAAACACCATATATTTT.